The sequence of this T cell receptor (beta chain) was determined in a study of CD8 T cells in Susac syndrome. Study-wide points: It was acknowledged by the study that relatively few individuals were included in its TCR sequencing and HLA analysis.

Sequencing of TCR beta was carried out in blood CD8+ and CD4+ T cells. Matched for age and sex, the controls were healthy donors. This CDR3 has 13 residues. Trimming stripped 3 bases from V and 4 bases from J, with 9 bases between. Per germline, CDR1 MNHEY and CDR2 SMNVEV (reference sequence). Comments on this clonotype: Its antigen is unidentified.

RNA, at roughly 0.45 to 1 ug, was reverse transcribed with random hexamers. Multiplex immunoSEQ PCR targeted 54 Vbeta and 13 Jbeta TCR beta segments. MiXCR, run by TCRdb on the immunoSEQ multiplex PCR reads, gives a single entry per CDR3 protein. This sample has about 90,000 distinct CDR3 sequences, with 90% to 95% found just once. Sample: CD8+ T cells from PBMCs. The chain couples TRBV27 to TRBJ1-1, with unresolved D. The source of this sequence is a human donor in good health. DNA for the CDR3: TGTGCCAGCAGTTTCGGCGGATCCACTGAAGCTTTCTTT. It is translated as CASSFGGSTEAFF.